A single sample is the source of the 5 T cell receptor beta chains below, sequenced in a study of blood T cells in healthy people across ages. The second PCR ran roughly 6 to 11 cycles with a sample-barcoded 5' primer and J-beta primers. MiXCR, run by TCRdb on the 5' RACE reads, gives a single entry per CDR3 protein. There are around 1,000,000 distinct CDR3 sequences in the sample; roughly two fifths occur only once, and around 13% lies in the top ten. Sequenced input: blood. These receptors originate from a man aged 18 to 30 in good health.

There are a few counts of this clonotype. The chain has TRBV12-3 or TRBV12-4 and TRBJ1-5; 7 bases map to TRBD1. Losses at the gene ends were 2 bases for V and 0 bases for J; bases not matched to a gene: 4. The CDR3 covers 16 residues. This CDR3 is CASSLQGGSSNQPQHF. The CDR3 DNA reads TGTGCCAGCAGTTTACAGGGGGGAAGTAGCAATCAGCCCCAGCATTTT.

The sample holds a few counts of this clonotype. The chain carries TRBV6-2 or TRBV6-3 and TRBJ2-5; D tentatively fits TRBD1 or TRBD2 (5 bases each). Germline CDR1 reads MNHEY; CDR2 reads SVGEGT. The CDR3 covers 14 residues. Trimming shortened V by 4 bases and J by 5 bases, and 14 bases separated the two germline ends. CDR3 nucleotide sequence: TGTGCCAGCAGTTCCAGGGACCAGGAGGAGACCCAGTACTTC. Amino acid sequence: CASSSRDQEETQYF.

The chain links TRBV27 to TRBJ2-1; weak D call: TRBD1 (5 bases). V was pared by 5 bases and J by 13 bases, with 18 bases between. The CDR3 runs 13 residues. Germline V gene data show CDR1 as MNHEY and CDR2 as SMNVEV (reference sequence). The CDR3 DNA is TGTGCCAGCAGTCTGGACCGACAGTCGGACCAGTTCTTC. Protein sequence: CASSLDRQSDQFF.

The chain combines TRBV21-1 with TRBJ1-5. TRBV21-1 is an annotated pseudogene. This CDR3 is built from 14 residues. Here the CDR3 DNA reads TGTGCCAGCGGAACACTGACAAGCAATCAGCCCCAGCATTTT. Protein: CASGTLTSNQPQHF.

The J gene is TRBJ2-7, the V gene TRBV11-2; 11 nucleotides line up with TRBD2. This CDR3 comprises 18 residues. J lost 7 bases, V lost 3 bases, and 17 bases had no gene match. Germline V gene lookup returns CDR1 SGHAT and CDR2 FQNNGV. CDR3 DNA sequence: TGTGCCAGCAGCTTTAACCAATTTCTAGCGGGGGGAGACAATGAGCAGTACTTC. It codes for CASSFNQFLAGGDNEQYF.